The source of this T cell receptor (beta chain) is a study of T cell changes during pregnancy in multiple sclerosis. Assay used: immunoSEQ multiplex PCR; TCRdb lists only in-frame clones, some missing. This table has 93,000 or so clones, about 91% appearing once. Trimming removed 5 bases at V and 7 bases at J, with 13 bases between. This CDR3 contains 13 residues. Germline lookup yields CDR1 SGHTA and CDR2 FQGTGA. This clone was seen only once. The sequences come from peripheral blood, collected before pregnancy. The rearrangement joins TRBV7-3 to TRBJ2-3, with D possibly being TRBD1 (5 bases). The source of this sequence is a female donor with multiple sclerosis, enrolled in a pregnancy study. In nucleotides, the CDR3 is TGTGCCAGCAGCCCCCAGGGTGGACATACGCAGTATTTT. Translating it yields CASSPQGGHTQYF.